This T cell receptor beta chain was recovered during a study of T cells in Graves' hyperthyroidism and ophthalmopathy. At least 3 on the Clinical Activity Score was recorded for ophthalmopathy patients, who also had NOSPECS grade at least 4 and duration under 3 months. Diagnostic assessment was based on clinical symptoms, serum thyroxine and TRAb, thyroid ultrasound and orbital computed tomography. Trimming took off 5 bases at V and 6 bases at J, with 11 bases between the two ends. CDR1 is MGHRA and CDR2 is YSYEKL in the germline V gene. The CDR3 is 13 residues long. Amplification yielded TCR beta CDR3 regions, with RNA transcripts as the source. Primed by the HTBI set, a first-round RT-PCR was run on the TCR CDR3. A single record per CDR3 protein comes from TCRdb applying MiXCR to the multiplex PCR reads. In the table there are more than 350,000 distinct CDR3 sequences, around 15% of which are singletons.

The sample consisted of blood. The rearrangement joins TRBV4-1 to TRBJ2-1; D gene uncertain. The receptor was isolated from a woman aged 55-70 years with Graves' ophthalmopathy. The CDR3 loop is CASSAWVGNEQFF. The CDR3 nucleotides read TGCGCCAGCAGCGCATGGGTGGGCAATGAGCAGTTCTTC.